These 31 T cell receptor beta chains originate from one sample sequenced in a study of T cell changes during pregnancy in multiple sclerosis. This table comes from immunoSEQ multiplex PCR, and its TCRdb copy is limited to in-frame clones, with some not included. This sample yields some 100,000 clones, of which around 93% are seen a single time; 0.7% to 0.9% belongs to the top ten. Sample: peripheral blood, taken before pregnancy. These receptors originate from a female donor with multiple sclerosis, enrolled in a pregnancy study.

The V and J genes are TRBV30 and TRBJ2-1, with 11 bases matching TRBD2. V dropped 2 bases and J dropped 4; count of bases not matched to a gene: 4. Germline assignment: CDR1 GTSNPN and CDR2 SVGIG (reference sequence). This CDR3 is built from 15 residues. CDR3 sequence: CAWSKGLAEYNEQFF. CDR3 nucleotide sequence: TGTGCCTGGAGTAAGGGACTAGCGGAGTACAATGAGCAGTTCTTC.

This chain uses TRBV6-1 with TRBJ1-5; D is undetermined. The germline CDR1 and CDR2 sequences are MNHNS and SASEGT. CDR3 length: 12 residues. Trimming pared 2 bases from V and 6 bases from J, leaving 5 bases between. The CDR3 region has the DNA TGTGCCAGCAGTGAAATCGGTCAGCCCCAGCATTTT. It codes for CASSEIGQPQHF.

The gene calls are TRBV27 and TRBJ1-1; 9 bases are shared with TRBD1. CDR3 length: 16 amino acids. V lost 4 bases to trimming and J lost 1 base; unmatched junction nucleotides: 7. Per the germline V gene, CDR1 is MNHEY and CDR2 is SMNVEV (reference sequence). CDR3 region: CASSSLGDRANTEAFF. The CDR3, as DNA: TGTGCCAGCAGTTCTCTAGGGGACAGGGCGAACACTGAAGCTTTCTTT.

This chain joins TRBV10-3 and TRBJ2-1, with D unresolved. V lost 5 bases to trimming and J lost 5 bases, with 16 bases between them. Germline V gene data show CDR1 as ENHRY and CDR2 as SYGVKD. The length of the CDR3 is 15 residues. CDR3 nucleotides: TGTGCCATCAGTCCCGCATCGACTGGCGACAATGAGCAGTTCTTC. Amino acids: CAISPASTGDNEQFF.

V gene TRBV19 combines with J gene TRBJ2-5; 8 nucleotides line up with TRBD1. V gave up 5 bases and J gave up 1 base; unmatched junction bases: 6. CDR3 size: 15 residues. Germline CDR1 reads LNHDA; CDR2 reads SQIVND (reference sequence). The CDR3 nucleotides read TGTGCCAGTAGTCGAGACAGGGGTCCCCAAGAGACCCAGTACTTC. Protein product: CASSRDRGPQETQYF.

The chain employs TRBV19 and TRBJ2-5; 7 nucleotides line up with TRBD2. Trimming took 5 bases from V and 2 from J; bases not matched to a gene: 11. Germline V CDR1 and CDR2: LNHDA, SQIVND (reference sequence). The CDR3 is 16 amino acids. CDR3 DNA sequence: TGTGCCAGTAGTTTGGGGATGCTAGCGGATCAAGAGACCCAGTACTTC. Protein: CASSLGMLADQETQYF.

This clone was detected a few times. V and J are TRBV27 and TRBJ1-3; D remains unclear. V was pared by 0 bases and J by 0 bases, with 9 bases between. Germline V gives CDR1 MNHEY, CDR2 SMNVEV (reference sequence). The CDR3 sequence is 16 residues long. CDR3 sequence: CASSLSGGDSGNTIYF. The CDR3 region has the DNA TGTGCCAGCAGTTTATCTGGCGGGGACTCTGGAAACACCATATATTTT.

The J gene is TRBJ2-7, the V gene TRBV10-3, with D perhaps matching TRBD1 (5 bases). The length of the CDR3 is 14 residues. V was clipped by 3 bases and J by 6 bases, with 15 bases between them. The germline V gene encodes CDR1 ENHRY and CDR2 SYGVKD. CDR3 sequence reads: CAISEDGARFEQYF. Written as DNA, the CDR3 is TGTGCCATCAGTGAAGATGGGGCAAGGTTCGAGCAGTACTTC.

This CDR3 is CASSLVTGASTDTQYF. The CDR3 DNA sequence: TGTGCCAGCAGCTTAGTGACGGGAGCTAGCACAGATACGCAGTATTTT. The rearrangement joins TRBV7-9 to TRBJ2-3, with D perhaps TRBD2 (6 bases). The CDR3 loop spans 16 amino acids. Germline CDR1 reads SEHNR; CDR2 reads FQNEAQ (reference sequence). V was shortened by 1 base and J by 0 bases, with 11 bases between the two germline ends.

The V gene is TRBV10-2, the J gene TRBJ2-7; 7 nucleotides line up with TRBD2. V trimming: 4 bases; J trimming: 2 bases; junction bases outside the gene matches: 5. The CDR3 is 14 amino acids. The V gene's germline CDR1 is WSHSY and CDR2 SAAADI. In DNA form, the CDR3 reads TGCGCCAGCAGTGCGGGGGGATTCACCTACGAGCAGTACTTC. Translated, it gives CASSAGGFTYEQYF.

This chain uses TRBV9 with TRBJ2-7; 8 bases align to TRBD2. The CDR3 has 14 amino acids. Germline values: CDR1 SGDLS, CDR2 YYNGEE. J was trimmed by 5 bases and V by 3 bases; bases with no gene match: 7. Here the CDR3 reads CASSESGSSDEQYF. Written as DNA, the CDR3 is TGTGCCAGCAGCGAAAGCGGGAGTAGCGACGAGCAGTACTTC.

This chain joins TRBV27 and TRBJ2-1; 14 bases are a match to TRBD2. Germline loops: CDR1 MNHEY, CDR2 SMNVEV (reference sequence). V was clipped by 5 bases and J by 2 bases; unmatched bases: 5. This CDR3 contains 17 residues. CDR3 residues: CASSPGTSGRPYNEQFF. The DNA for the CDR3 is TGTGCCAGCAGTCCCGGGACTAGCGGGAGACCCTACAATGAGCAGTTCTTC.

V is TRBV18 and J is TRBJ1-1; 7 nucleotides align to TRBD1. Trimming cost V 10 bases and J 2 bases; bases outside gene matches: 7. This CDR3 is built from 13 residues. CDR1 and CDR2 from the germline V gene are KGHSH and LQKENI. The CDR3 is CATSGTANTEAFF. The CDR3 DNA sequence: TGTGCCACCTCCGGGACAGCTAACACTGAAGCTTTCTTT. Complete variable domain (other parts from reference TRBV18 and TRBJ1-1): NAGVMQNPRHLVRRRGQEARLRCSPMKGHSHVYWYRQLPEEGLKFMVYLQKENIIDESGMPKERFSAEFPKEGPSILRIQQVVRGDSAAYFCATSGTANTEAFFGQGTRLTVV.

This clone was seen once. The gene calls are TRBV6-5 and TRBJ1-5, with 7 bases identical to TRBD1. With V trimmed by 5 bases and J by 3 bases, 4 bases remained unmatched. The CDR3 has 14 amino acids. CDR1 is MNHEY and CDR2 is SVGAGI in the germline V gene. The CDR3 region has the DNA TGTGCCAGCAGTCCGGACAGGTCCAATCAGCCCCAGCATTTT. Protein product: CASSPDRSNQPQHF.

V gene TRBV20-1 combines with J gene TRBJ1-2; 8 bases map to TRBD1. V lost 5 bases, J lost 8 bases, and 4 bases stayed unmatched. CDR3 length equals 11 residues. Germline V gene sequence: CDR1 DFQATT, CDR2 SNEGSKA (reference sequence). The CDR3 spells CSAFDRGGYTF. CDR3 DNA: TGCAGTGCTTTCGACAGGGGAGGCTACACCTTC.

The chain is built from TRBV18 and TRBJ2-5; a weak D match, TRBD1 (5 bases). The germline gives CDR1 KGHSH, CDR2 LQKENI. The CDR3 has 13 amino acids. V lost 6 bases, J lost 5 bases, and 13 bases lay in between. The CDR3 coding sequence is TGTGCCAGCTCGCCTGACAGTGGGGAGACCCAGTACTTC. As protein: CASSPDSGETQYF. Full variable domain (rest looked up from reference TRBV18 and TRBJ2-5): NAGVMQNPRHLVRRRGQEARLRCSPMKGHSHVYWYRQLPEEGLKFMVYLQKENIIDESGMPKERFSAEFPKEGPSILRIQQVVRGDSAAYFCASSPDSGETQYFGPGTRLLVL.

V and J are TRBV4-1 and TRBJ2-3, with D possibly being TRBD1 (6 bases). The CDR3 has 15 amino acids. Between the trimmed V and J ends, which lost 1 base and 6 bases, there was a span of 14 bases. Per the germline V gene, CDR1 is MGHRA and CDR2 is YSYEKL. The CDR3 here is CASSQGGTSADTQYF. The CDR3 DNA is TGCGCCAGCAGCCAAGGGGGGACATCGGCGGATACGCAGTATTTT.

The rearrangement uses TRBV12-2 and TRBJ2-3; the table gives TRBD2 as D, unverified against the DNA. TRBV12-2 is given as a pseudogene. The CDR3 totals 14 residues. The CDR3 DNA follows: TGTGCAAGTCGGGGTAGCGGGATAGCAGATACGCAGTATTTT. Encoded protein: CASRGSGIADTQYF.

The rearrangement links TRBV6-1 to TRBJ2-7; perhaps TRBD1 as D (7 bases). CDR1 is MNHNS, CDR2 SASEGT, per germline. CDR3 length equals 17 residues. The V gene lost 2 bases and the J gene lost 6 bases, with 23 bases spanning the gap. The CDR3 here is CASSEPLLMTGRREQYF. The CDR3 DNA reads as TGTGCCAGCAGTGAACCGCTCCTCATGACAGGGAGGCGCGAGCAGTACTTC.

This chain joins TRBV7-9 and TRBJ1-2; D might be TRBD1 (5 bases). The germline gives CDR1 SEHNR, CDR2 FQNEAQ (reference sequence). Trimming cost V 5 bases and J 8 bases, with 15 bases left between them. This CDR3 comprises 13 residues. The CDR3 nucleotides are TGTGCCAGCAGCCCCGAGCCAGGGCTCGGCTACACCTTC. As protein: CASSPEPGLGYTF. Combining the CDR3 with reference TRBV7-9 and TRBJ1-2 gives the whole variable domain DTGVSQNPRHKITKRGQNVTFRCDPISEHNRLYWYRQTLGQGPEFLTYFQNEAQLEKSRLLSDRFSAERPKGSFSTLEIQRTEQGDSAMYLCASSPEPGLGYTFGSGTRLTVV.

This clone has a single count. The genes are TRBV4-3 and TRBJ2-1, with 7 bases matching TRBD2. The germline gives CDR1 LGHNA, CDR2 YSLEER. V trimming: 4 bases; J trimming: 5 bases; junction bases outside the gene matches: 5. CDR3 length: 14 residues. The CDR3 protein is CASSPGRNHNEQFF. Written as DNA, the CDR3 is TGCGCCAGCAGCCCCGGGAGGAACCACAATGAGCAGTTCTTC.

The CDR3 loop is CSVAQGGATYEQYF. The CDR3 nucleotides are TGCAGCGTAGCCCAGGGGGGCGCCACCTACGAGCAGTACTTC. The J gene is TRBJ2-7, the V gene TRBV29-1; the D gene is possibly TRBD1 (7 bases). Germline V gene data show CDR1 as SQVTM and CDR2 as ANQGSEA. V gave up 6 bases and J gave up 2 bases, with 17 bases separating them. This CDR3 contains 14 residues.

This rearrangement joins TRBV19 to TRBJ1-2, with TRBD1 as a possible D gene (6 bases). V shed 5 bases and J shed 4 bases, with 17 bases lying between them. CDR3 length equals 15 residues. Germline V gene lookup returns CDR1 LNHDA and CDR2 SQIVND (reference sequence). The CDR3 DNA reads as TGTGCCAGTAGTCCCTGGGGCGGGGGGCTCTATGGCTACACCTTC. Translated, it gives CASSPWGGGLYGYTF.

The chain is built from TRBV27 and TRBJ2-1; 10 bases line up with TRBD2. CDR3 length: 16 amino acids. CDR1 is MNHEY, CDR2 SMNVEV, per germline (reference sequence). The V segment lost 5 bases and the J segment 6 bases; nucleotides outside the gene matches: 10. The CDR3 DNA follows: TGTGCCAGCAGTCCCATAGCGGGAGGACGTTCCAATGAGCAGTTCTTC. This codes for CASSPIAGGRSNEQFF.

The table lists this clone with a count of one. J is TRBJ2-1 and V is TRBV19; D remains ambiguous. The germline V gene encodes CDR1 LNHDA and CDR2 SQIVND (reference sequence). V was pared by 8 bases and J by 7 bases, with 12 bases between. The CDR3 runs 12 residues. In DNA form, the CDR3 reads TGTGCCAGTGGAGTAGTGGGTAATGAGCAGTTCTTC. Encoded protein: CASGVVGNEQFF.

V usage is TRBV5-1 and J usage is TRBJ2-5; 8 bases match TRBD1. The V gene's germline CDR1 is SGHRS and CDR2 YFSETQ. This CDR3 has 13 amino acids. V gave up 7 bases and J gave up 3 bases; unmatched junction bases: 5. The CDR3 sequence: CASGRTGKETQYF. As DNA, the CDR3 is TGCGCCAGCGGCCGGACAGGGAAAGAGACCCAGTACTTC.

The chain carries TRBV4-3 and TRBJ2-1; 9 positions agree with TRBD2. J lost 6 bases, V lost 0 bases, and 6 bases had no gene match. This CDR3 contains 16 residues. Germline CDR1 and CDR2: LGHNA and YSLEER. The CDR3, as DNA: TGCGCCAGCAGCCAAGAGATTAGCGGGAGTCTCAATGAGCAGTTCTTC. It codes for CASSQEISGSLNEQFF.

The chain combines TRBV7-8 with TRBJ2-1; a weak D match, TRBD1 (6 bases). CDR1 is SGHVS and CDR2 is FQNEAQ in the germline V gene. The CDR3 runs 17 residues. V lost 4 bases and J lost 2, with 18 bases in between. The CDR3 protein is CASSSGGRTAPYNEQFF. Written as DNA, the CDR3 is TGTGCCAGCAGCTCCGGTGGTCGGACAGCACCCTACAATGAGCAGTTCTTC.

The chain joins TRBV4-3 to TRBJ2-1; 11 bases map to TRBD2. Trimming at V came to 1 base and at J to 6 bases, leaving 8 bases not matched to a gene. The CDR3 runs to 17 residues. Germline CDR1 is LGHNA and CDR2 is YSLEER. The CDR3 sequence: CASSQAELAGGLNEQFF. The CDR3 coding sequence is TGCGCCAGCAGCCAAGCGGAATTAGCGGGAGGGCTCAATGAGCAGTTCTTC.

V gene TRBV5-1 combines with J gene TRBJ2-7, with TRBD2 matching over 8 bases. CDR1 and CDR2 (germline): SGHRS, YFSETQ. V dropped 7 bases and J dropped 5; count of bases not matched to a gene: 8. This CDR3 contains 13 residues. This chain's CDR3 is CASGGAGVNEQYF. The CDR3 region has the DNA TGCGCCAGCGGAGGAGCGGGAGTGAACGAGCAGTACTTC.

The rearrangement joins TRBV27 to TRBJ2-7; D may be TRBD1 (7 bases). This CDR3 is 14 amino acids long. V shed 9 bases and J shed 5 bases, with 20 bases lying between them. Germline values: CDR1 MNHEY, CDR2 SMNVEV (reference sequence). This CDR3 is CASCRQGGGDEQYF. CDR3 nucleotide sequence: TGTGCCAGTTGTCGGCAAGGGGGCGGGGACGAGCAGTACTTC.